This T cell receptor beta chain was found in a study of cytomegalovirus exposure and HLA in healthy donors. A multiplex PCR was run with 60 Vbeta primers and 13 Jbeta primers. The repertoire was sequenced with immunoSEQ multiplex PCR; TCRdb's copy has only in-frame clones and lacks some. The table has 150,000 to 200,000 clones, less than 90% seen once. Study-level points and caveats: Reported findings show TCR beta sequences accurately forecast HLA-A and HLA-B alleles in most subjects. The study assumed roughly uniform donor sequencing depth for presence/absence analyses.

As concerns this clone: The antigen remains undetermined.

CDR1 SGHRS and CDR2 YFSETQ come from the germline V gene. The CDR3 covers 13 residues. Trimming stripped 2 bases from V and 4 bases from J, with 10 bases between. Sequenced material: PBMCs. The sequence was collected from a male donor in good health and CMV-seropositive. This chain connects TRBV5-1 to TRBJ2-7; D is perhaps TRBD1 (6 bases). The CDR3 DNA is TGCGCCAGCAGCTTTACTCAGGGGTACGAGCAGTACTTC. Its translation is CASSFTQGYEQYF. The whole variable domain, remainder taken from reference TRBV5-1 and TRBJ2-7, is KAGVTQTPRYLIKTRGQQVTLSCSPISGHRSVSWYQQTPGQGLQFLFEYFSETQRNKGNFPGRFSGRQFSNSRSEMNVSTLELGDSALYLCASSFTQGYEQYFGPGTRLTVT.